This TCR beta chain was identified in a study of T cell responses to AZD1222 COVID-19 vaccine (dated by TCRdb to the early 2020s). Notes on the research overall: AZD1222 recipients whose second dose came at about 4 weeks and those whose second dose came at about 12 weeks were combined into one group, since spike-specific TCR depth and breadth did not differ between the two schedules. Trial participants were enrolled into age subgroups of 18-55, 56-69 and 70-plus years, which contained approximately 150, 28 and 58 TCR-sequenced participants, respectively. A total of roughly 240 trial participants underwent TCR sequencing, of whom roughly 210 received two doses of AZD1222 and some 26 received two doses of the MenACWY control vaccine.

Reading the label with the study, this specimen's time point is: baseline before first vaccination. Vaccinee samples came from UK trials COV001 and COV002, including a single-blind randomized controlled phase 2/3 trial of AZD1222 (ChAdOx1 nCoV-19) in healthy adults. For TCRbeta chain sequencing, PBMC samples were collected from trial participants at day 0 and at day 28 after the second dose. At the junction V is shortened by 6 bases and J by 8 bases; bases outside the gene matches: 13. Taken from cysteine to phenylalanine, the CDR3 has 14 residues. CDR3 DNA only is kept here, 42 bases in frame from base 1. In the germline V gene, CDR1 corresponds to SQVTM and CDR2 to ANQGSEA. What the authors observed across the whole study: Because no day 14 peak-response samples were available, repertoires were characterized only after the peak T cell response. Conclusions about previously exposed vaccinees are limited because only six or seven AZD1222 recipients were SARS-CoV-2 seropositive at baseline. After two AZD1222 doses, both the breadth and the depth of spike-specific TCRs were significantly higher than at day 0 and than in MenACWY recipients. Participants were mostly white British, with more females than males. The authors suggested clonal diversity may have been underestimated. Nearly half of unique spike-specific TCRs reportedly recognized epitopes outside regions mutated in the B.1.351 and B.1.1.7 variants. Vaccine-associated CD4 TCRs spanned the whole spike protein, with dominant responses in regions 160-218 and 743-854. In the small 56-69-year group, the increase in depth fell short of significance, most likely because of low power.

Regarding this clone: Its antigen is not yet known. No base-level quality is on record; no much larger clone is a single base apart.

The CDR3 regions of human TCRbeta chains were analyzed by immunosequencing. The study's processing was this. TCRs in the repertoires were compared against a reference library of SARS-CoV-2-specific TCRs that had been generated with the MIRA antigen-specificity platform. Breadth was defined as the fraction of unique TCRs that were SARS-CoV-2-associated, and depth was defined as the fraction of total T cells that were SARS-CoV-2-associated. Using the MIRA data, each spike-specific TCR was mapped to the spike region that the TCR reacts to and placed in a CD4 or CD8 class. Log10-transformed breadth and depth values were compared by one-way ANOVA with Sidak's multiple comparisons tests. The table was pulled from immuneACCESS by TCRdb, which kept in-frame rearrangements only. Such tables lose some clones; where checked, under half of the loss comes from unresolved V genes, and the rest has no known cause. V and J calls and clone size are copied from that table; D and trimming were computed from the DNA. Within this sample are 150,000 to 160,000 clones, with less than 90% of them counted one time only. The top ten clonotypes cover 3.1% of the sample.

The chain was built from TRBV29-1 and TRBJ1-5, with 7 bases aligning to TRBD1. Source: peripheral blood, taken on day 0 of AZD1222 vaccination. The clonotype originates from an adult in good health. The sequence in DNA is TGCAGCGTCCTTCAGGGGGGAATCGGGGAGCCCCAGCATTTT. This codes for CSVLQGGIGEPQHF.